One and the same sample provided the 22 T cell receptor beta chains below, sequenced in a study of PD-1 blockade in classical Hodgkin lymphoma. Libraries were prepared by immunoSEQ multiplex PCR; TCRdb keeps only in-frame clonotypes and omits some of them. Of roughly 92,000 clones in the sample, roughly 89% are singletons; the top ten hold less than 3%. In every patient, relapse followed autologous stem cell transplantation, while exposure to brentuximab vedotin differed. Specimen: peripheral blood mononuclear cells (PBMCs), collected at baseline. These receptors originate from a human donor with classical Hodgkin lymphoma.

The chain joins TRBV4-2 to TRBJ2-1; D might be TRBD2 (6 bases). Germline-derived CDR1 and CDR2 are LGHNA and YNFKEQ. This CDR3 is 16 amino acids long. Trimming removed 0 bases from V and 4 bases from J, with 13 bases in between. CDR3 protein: CASSQDGVAAYNEQFF. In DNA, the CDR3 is TGTGCCAGCAGCCAAGATGGGGTAGCGGCTTACAATGAGCAGTTCTTC.

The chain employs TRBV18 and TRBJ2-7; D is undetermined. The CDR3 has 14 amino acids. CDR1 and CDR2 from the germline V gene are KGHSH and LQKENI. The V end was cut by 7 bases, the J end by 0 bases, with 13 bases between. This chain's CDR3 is CASFPSGRSYEQYF. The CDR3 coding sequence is TGTGCCAGCTTCCCATCCGGACGCTCCTACGAGCAGTACTTC. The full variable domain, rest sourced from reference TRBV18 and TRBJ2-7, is NAGVMQNPRHLVRRRGQEARLRCSPMKGHSHVYWYRQLPEEGLKFMVYLQKENIIDESGMPKERFSAEFPKEGPSILRIQQVVRGDSAAYFCASFPSGRSYEQYFGPGTRLTVT.

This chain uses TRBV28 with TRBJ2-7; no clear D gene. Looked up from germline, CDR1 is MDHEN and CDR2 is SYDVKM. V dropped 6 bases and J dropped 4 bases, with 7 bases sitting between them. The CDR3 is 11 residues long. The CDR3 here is CASSVGYEQYF. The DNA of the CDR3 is TGTGCCAGCAGCGTGGGGTACGAGCAGTACTTC. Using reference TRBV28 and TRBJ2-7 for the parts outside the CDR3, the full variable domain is DVKVTQSSRYLVKRTGEKVFLECVQDMDHENMFWYRQDPGLGLRLIYFSYDVKMKEKGDIPEGYSVSREKKERFSLILESASTNQTSMYLCASSVGYEQYFGPGTRLTVT.

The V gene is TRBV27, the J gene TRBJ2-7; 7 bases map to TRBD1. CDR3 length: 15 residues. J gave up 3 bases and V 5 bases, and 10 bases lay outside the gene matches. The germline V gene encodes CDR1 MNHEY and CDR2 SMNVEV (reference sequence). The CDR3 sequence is CASSKTIGTDYEQYF. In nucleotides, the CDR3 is TGTGCCAGCAGTAAGACCATAGGGACAGACTACGAGCAGTACTTC.

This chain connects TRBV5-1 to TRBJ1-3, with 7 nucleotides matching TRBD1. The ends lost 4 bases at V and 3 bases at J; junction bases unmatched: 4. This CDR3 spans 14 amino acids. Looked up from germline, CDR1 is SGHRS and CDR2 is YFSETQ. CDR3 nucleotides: TGCGCCAGCAGCATCGACAGGGATGGAAACACCATATATTTT. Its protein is CASSIDRDGNTIYF.

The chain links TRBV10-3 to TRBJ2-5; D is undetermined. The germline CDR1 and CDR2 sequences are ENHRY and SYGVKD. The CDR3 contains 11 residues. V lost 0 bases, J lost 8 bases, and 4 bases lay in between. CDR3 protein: CAISESDTQYF. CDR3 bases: TGTGCCATCAGTGAGTCTGATACCCAGTACTTC.

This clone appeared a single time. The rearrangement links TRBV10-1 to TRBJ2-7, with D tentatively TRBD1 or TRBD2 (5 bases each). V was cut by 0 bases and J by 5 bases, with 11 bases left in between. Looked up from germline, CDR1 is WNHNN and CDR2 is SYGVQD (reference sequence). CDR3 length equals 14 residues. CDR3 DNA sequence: TGCGCCAGCAGTGAGTCCGGGACGTCGGACGAGCAGTACTTC. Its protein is CASSESGTSDEQYF.

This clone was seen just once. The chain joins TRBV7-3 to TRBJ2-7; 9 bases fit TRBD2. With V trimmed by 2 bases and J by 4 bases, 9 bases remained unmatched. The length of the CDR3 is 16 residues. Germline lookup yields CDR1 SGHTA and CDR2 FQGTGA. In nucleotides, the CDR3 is TGTGCCAGCAGCTTATTGTTAGCGGGAGAACCTTACGAGCAGTACTTC. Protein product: CASSLLLAGEPYEQYF.

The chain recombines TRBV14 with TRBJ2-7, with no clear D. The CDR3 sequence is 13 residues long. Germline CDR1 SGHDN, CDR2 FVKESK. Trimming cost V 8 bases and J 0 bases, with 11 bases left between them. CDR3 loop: CASGPLGSYEQYF. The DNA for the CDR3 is TGTGCCAGCGGGCCTTTGGGCTCCTACGAGCAGTACTTC. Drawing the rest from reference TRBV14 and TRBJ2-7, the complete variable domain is EAGVTQFPSHSVIEKGQTVTLRCDPISGHDNLYWYRRVMGKEIKFLLHFVKESKQDESGMPNNRFLAERTGGTYSTLKVQPAELEDSGVYFCASGPLGSYEQYFGPGTRLTVT.

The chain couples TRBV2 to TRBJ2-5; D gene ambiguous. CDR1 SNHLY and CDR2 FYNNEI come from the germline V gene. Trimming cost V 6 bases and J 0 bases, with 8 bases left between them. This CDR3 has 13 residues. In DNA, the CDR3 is TGTGCCAGCAGCACAAGATACCAAGAGACCCAGTACTTC. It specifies CASSTRYQETQYF.

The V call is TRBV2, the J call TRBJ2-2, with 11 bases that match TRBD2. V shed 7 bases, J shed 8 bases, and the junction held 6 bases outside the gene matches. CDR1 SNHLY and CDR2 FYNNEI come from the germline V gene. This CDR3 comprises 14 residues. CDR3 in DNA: TGTGCCAGCATTAGCGGGAGGGCCTCAGGGGAGCTGTTTTTT. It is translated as CASISGRASGELFF.

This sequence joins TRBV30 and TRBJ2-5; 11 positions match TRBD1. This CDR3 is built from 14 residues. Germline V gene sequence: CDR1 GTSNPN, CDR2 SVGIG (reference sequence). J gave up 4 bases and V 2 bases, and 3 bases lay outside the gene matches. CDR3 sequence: CAWSSGQGAETQYF. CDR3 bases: TGTGCCTGGAGTAGTGGACAGGGGGCAGAGACCCAGTACTTC.

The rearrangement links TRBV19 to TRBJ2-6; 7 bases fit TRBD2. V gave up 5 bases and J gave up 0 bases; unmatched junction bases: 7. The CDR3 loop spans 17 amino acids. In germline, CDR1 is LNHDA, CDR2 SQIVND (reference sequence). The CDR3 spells CASSATGLPSGANVLTF. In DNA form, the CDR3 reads TGTGCCAGTAGTGCGACGGGACTACCCTCTGGGGCCAACGTCCTGACTTTC.

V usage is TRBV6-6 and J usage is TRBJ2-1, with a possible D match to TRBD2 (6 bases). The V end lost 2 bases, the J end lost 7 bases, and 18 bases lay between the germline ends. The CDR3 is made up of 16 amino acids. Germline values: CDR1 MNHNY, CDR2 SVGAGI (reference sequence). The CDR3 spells CASSYLLAQKANEQFF. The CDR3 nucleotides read TGTGCCAGCAGTTACCTACTAGCCCAGAAGGCGAATGAGCAGTTCTTC.

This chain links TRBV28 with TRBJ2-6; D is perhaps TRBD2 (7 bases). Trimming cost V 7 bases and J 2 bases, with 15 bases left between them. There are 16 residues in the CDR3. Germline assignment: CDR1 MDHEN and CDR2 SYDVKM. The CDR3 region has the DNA TGTGCCAGCACCCTCCCGCGGGGGCCTGGGGCCAACGTCCTGACTTTC. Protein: CASTLPRGPGANVLTF.

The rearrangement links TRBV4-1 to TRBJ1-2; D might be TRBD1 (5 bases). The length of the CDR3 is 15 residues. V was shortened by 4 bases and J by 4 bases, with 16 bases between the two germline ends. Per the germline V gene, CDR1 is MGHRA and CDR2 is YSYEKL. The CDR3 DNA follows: TGCGCCAGCAGCCCAGCGACAGCGTCTACCTATGGCTACACCTTC. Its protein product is CASSPATASTYGYTF.

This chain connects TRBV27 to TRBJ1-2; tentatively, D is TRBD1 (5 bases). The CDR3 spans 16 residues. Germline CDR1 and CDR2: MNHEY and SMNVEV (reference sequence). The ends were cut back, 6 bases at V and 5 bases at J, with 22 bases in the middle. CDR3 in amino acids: CASRGLGENREYGYTF. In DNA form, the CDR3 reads TGTGCCAGCAGGGGATTAGGGGAGAATAGAGAATATGGCTACACCTTC.

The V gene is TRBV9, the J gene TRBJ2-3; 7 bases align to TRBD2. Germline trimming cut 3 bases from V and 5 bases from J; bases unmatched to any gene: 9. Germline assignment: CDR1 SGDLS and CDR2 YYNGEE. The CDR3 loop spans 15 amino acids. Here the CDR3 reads CASSAVGRGRDTQYF. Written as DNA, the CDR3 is TGTGCCAGCAGCGCCGTGGGGAGGGGTCGAGATACGCAGTATTTT. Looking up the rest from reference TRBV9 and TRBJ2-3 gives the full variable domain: DSGVTQTPKHLITATGQRVTLRCSPRSGDLSVYWYQQSLDQGLQFLIQYYNGEERAKGNILERFSAQQFPDLHSELNLSSLELGDSALYFCASSAVGRGRDTQYFGPGTRLTVL.

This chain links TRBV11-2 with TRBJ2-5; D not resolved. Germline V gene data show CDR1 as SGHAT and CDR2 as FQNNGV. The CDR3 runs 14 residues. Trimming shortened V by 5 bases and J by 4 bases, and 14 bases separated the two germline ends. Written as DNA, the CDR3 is TGTGCCAGCAGCCCACCAAAAAGAGGAGAGACCCAGTACTTC. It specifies CASSPPKRGETQYF.

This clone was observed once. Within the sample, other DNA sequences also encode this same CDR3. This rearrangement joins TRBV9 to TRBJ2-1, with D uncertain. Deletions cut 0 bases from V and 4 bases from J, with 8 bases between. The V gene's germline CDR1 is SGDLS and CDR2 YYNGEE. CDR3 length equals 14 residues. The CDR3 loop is CASSVASSYNEQFF. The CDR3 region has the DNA TGTGCCAGCAGCGTAGCGAGCTCTTACAATGAGCAGTTCTTC.

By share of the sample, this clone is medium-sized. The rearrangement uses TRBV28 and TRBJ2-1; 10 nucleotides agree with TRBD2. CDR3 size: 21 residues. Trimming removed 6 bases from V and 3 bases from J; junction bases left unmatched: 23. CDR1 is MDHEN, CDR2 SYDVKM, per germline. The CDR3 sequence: CASSTLFWTSGPNPIYNEQFF. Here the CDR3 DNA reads TGTGCCAGCAGCACACTGTTCTGGACTAGCGGACCCAACCCCATCTACAATGAGCAGTTCTTC.

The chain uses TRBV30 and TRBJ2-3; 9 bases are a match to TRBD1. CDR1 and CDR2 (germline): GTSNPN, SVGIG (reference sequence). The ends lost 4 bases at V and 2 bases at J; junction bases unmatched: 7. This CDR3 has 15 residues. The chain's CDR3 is CAWTAGTGNTDTQYF. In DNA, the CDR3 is TGTGCCTGGACAGCCGGGACAGGGAACACAGATACGCAGTATTTT. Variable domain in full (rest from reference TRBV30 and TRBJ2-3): SQTIHQWPATLVQPVGSPLSLECTVEGTSNPNLYWYRQAAGRGLQLLFYSVGIGQISSEVPQNLSASRPQDRQFILSSKKLLLSDSGFYLCAWTAGTGNTDTQYFGPGTRLTVL.